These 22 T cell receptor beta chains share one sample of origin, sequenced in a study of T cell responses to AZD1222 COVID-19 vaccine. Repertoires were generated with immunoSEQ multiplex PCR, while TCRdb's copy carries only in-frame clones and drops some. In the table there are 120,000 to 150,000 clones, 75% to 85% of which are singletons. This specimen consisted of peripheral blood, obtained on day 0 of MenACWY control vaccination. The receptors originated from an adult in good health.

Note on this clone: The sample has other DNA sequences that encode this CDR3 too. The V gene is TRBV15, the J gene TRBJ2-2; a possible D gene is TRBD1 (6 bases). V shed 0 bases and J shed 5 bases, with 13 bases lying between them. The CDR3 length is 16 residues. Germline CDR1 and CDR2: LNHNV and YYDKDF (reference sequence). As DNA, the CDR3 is TGTGCCACCAGCAGAGATTCTGGGGGCGAAACCGGGGAGCTGTTTTTT. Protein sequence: CATSRDSGGETGELFF.

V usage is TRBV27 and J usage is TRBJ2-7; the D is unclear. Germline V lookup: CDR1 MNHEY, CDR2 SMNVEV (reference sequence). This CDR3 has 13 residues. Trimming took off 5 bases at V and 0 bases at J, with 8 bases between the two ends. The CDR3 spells CASSLKASYEQYV. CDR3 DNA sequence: TGTGCCAGCAGTCTCAAAGCCTCCTACGAGCAGTACGTC.

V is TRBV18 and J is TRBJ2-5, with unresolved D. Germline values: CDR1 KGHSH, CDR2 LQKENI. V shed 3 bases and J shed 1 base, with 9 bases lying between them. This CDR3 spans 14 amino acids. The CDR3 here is CASSPQATQETQYF. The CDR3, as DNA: TGTGCCAGCTCACCTCAGGCCACCCAAGAGACCCAGTACTTC.

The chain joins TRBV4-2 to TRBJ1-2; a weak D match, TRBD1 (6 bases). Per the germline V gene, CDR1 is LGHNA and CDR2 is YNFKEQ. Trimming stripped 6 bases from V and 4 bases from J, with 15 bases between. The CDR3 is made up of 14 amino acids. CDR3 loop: CASSSTGAIYGYTF. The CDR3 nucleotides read TGTGCCAGCAGTTCGACAGGAGCTATCTATGGCTACACCTTC.

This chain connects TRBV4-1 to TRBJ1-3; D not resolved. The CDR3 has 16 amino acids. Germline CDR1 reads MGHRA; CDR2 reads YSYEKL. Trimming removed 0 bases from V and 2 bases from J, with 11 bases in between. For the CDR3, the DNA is TGCGCCAGCAGCCAAGAATTCGGGAGGCCTGGAAACACCATATATTTT. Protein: CASSQEFGRPGNTIYF.

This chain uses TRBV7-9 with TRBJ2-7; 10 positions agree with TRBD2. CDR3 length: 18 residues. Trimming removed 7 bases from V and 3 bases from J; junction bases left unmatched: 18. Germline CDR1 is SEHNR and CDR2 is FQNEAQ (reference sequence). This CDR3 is CASTITSRLAGVFYEQYV. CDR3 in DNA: TGTGCCAGCACCATCACCTCGAGGCTAGCGGGGGTCTTCTACGAGCAGTACGTC.

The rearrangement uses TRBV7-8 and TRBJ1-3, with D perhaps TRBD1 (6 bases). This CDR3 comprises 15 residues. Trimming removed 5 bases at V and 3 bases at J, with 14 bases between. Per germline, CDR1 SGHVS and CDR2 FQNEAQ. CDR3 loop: CASSPTGYGGNTIYF. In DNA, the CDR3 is TGTGCCAGCAGCCCTACAGGGTACGGTGGAAACACCATATATTTT. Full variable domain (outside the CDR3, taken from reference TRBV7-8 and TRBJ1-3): GAGVSQSPRYKVAKRGQDVALRCDPISGHVSLFWYQQALGQGPEFLTYFQNEAQLDKSGLPSDRFFAERPEGSVSTLKIQRTQQEDSAVYLCASSPTGYGGNTIYFGEGSWLTVV.

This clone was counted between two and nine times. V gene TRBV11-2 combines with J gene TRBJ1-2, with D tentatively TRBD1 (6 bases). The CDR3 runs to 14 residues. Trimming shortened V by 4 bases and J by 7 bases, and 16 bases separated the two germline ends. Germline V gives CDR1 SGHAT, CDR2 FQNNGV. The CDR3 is CASSSIQGVGGYTF. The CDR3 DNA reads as TGTGCCAGCAGCTCCATACAGGGTGTCGGTGGCTACACCTTC. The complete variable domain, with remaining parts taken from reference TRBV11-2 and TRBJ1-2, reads EAGVAQSPRYKIIEKRQSVAFWCNPISGHATLYWYQQILGQGPKLLIQFQNNGVVDDSQLPKDRFSAERLKGVDSTLKIQPAKLEDSAVYLCASSSIQGVGGYTFGSGTRLTVV.

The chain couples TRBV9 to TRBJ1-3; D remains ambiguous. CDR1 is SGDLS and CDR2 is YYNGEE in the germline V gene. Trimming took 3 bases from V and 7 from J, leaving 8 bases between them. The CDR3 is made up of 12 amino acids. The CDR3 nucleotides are TGTGCCAGCAGCGCTACCTGGAACACCATATATTTT. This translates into CASSATWNTIYF.

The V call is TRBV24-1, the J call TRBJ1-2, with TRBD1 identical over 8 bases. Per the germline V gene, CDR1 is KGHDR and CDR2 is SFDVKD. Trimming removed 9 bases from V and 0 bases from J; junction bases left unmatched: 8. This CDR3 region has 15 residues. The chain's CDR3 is CATGDRGRANYGYTF. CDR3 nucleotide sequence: TGTGCCACCGGAGACAGGGGACGAGCTAACTATGGCTACACCTTC.

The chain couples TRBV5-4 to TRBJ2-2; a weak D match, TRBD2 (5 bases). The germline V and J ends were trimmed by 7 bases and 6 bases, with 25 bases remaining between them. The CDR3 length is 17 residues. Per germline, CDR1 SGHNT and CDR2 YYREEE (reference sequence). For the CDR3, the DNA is TGTGCCAGCCACATCGTAGGGATGCCAGCGGCGCCCGGGGAGCTGTTTTTT. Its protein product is CASHIVGMPAAPGELFF.

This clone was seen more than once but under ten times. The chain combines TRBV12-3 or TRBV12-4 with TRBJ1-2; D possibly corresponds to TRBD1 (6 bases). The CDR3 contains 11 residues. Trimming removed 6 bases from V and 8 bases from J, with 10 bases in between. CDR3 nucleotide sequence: TGTGCCAGCAGAAATCAGGGGGGCTACACCTTC. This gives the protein CASRNQGGYTF.

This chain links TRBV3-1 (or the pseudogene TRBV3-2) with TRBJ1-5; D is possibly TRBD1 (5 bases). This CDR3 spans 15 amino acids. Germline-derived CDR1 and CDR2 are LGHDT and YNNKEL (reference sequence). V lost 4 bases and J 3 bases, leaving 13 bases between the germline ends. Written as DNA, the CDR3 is TGTGCCAGCAGCCCGGGACGGATAGACAATCAGCCCCAGCATTTT. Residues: CASSPGRIDNQPQHF.

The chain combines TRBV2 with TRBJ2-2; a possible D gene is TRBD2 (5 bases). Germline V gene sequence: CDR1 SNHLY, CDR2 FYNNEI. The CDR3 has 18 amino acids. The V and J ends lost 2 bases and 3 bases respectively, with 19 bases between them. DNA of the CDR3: TGTGCCAGCAGTGAATTGTTACTCCTAGAGAGGGACACCGGGGAGCTGTTTTTT. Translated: CASSELLLLERDTGELFF.

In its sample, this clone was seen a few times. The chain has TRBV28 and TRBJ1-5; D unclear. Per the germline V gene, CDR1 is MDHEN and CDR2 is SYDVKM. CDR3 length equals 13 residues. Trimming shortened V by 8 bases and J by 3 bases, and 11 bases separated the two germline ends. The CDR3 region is CASATTSNQPQHF. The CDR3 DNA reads TGTGCCAGCGCCACTACGTCCAATCAGCCCCAGCATTTT.

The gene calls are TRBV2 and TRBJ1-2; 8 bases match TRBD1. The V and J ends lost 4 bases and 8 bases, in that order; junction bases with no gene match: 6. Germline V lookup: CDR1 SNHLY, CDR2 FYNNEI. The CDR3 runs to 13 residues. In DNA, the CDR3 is TGTGCCAGCAGTGGACAGGGGAGGTTAGGCTACACCTTC. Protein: CASSGQGRLGYTF.

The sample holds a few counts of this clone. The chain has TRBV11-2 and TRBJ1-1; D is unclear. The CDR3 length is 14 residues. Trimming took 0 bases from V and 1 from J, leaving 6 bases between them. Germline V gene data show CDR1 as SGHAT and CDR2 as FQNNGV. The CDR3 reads CASSLDWGNTEAFF. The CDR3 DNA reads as TGTGCCAGCAGCTTAGATTGGGGGAACACTGAAGCTTTCTTT.

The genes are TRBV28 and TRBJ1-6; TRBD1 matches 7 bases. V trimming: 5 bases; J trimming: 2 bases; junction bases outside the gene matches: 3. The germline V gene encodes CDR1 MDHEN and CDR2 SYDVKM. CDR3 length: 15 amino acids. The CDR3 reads CASSDRAPYNSPLHF. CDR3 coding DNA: TGTGCCAGCAGTGACAGGGCCCCCTATAATTCACCCCTCCACTTT. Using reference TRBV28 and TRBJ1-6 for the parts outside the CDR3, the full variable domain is DVKVTQSSRYLVKRTGEKVFLECVQDMDHENMFWYRQDPGLGLRLIYFSYDVKMKEKGDIPEGYSVSREKKERFSLILESASTNQTSMYLCASSDRAPYNSPLHFGNGTRLTVT.

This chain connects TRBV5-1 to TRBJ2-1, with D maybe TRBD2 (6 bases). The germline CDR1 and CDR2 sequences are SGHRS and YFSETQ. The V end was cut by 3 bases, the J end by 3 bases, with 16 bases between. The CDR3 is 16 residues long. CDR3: CASSSMAGPGYNEQFF. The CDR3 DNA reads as TGCGCCAGCAGCTCGATGGCGGGGCCCGGCTACAATGAGCAGTTCTTC. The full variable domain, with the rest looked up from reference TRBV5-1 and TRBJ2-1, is KAGVTQTPRYLIKTRGQQVTLSCSPISGHRSVSWYQQTPGQGLQFLFEYFSETQRNKGNFPGRFSGRQFSNSRSEMNVSTLELGDSALYLCASSSMAGPGYNEQFFGPGTRLTVL.

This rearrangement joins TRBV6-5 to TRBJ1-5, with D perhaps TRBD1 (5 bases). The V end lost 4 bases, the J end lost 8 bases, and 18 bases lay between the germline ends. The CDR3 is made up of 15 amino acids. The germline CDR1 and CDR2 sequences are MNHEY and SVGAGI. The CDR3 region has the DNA TGTGCCAGCAGTTCCCGGGCAGGGAGTAGGGAGCCCCAGCATTTT. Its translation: CASSSRAGSREPQHF.

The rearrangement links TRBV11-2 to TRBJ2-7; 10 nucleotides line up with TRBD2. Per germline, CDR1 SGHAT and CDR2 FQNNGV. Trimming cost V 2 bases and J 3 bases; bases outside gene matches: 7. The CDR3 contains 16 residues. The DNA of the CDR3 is TGTGCCAGCAGCTTAATTGGTAGCGGGGGGTTCTACGAGCAGTACTTC. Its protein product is CASSLIGSGGFYEQYF. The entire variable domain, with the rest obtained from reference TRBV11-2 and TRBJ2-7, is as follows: EAGVAQSPRYKIIEKRQSVAFWCNPISGHATLYWYQQILGQGPKLLIQFQNNGVVDDSQLPKDRFSAERLKGVDSTLKIQPAKLEDSAVYLCASSLIGSGGFYEQYFGPGTRLTVT.

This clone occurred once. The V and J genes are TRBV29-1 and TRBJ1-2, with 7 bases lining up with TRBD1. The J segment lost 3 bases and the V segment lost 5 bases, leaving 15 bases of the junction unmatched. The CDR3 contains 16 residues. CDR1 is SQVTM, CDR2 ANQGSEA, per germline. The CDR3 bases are TGCAGCGTTCCCTTGGGGTACGAGGGGGCAGACTATGGCTACACCTTC. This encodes CSVPLGYEGADYGYTF.